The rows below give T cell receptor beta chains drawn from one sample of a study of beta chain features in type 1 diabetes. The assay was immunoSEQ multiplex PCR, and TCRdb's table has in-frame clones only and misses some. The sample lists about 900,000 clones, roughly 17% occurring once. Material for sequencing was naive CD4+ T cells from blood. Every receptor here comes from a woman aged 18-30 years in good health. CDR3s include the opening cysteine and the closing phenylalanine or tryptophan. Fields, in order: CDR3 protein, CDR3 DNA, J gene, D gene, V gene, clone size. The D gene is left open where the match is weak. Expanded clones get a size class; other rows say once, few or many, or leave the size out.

CDR3: CASSDREHF; DNA: TGCGCCAGCAGTGACAGGGAGCATTTT; J: TRBJ1-5; D: -; V: TRBV10-2; size: -
CDR3: CASSESRENTEAFF; DNA: TGTGCCAGCAGTGAGAGCAGGGAGAACACTGAAGCTTTCTTT; J: TRBJ1-1; D: -; V: TRBV6-6; size: once
CDR3: CASSPAPRGTQYF; DNA: TGTGCCAGCAGCCCCGCCCCCCGGGGTACGCAGTATTTT; J: TRBJ2-3; D: -; V: TRBV11-2; size: -
CDR3: CASSGPSGGYNEQFF; DNA: TGTGCCAGCAGCGGGCCTAGCGGGGGCTACAATGAGCAGTTCTTC; J: TRBJ2-1; D: TRBD2; V: TRBV9; size: few
CDR3: CASSLYPAEQYF; DNA: TGTGCCAGCAGTTTATATCCCGCCGAGCAGTACTTC; J: TRBJ2-7; D: -; V: TRBV28; size: -
CDR3: CASSRRQGRETQYF; DNA: TGTGCCAGCAGCAGAAGACAGGGGCGGGAGACCCAGTACTTC; J: TRBJ2-5; D: TRBD1; V: TRBV7-2; size: -
CDR3: CASSHESEKLFF; DNA: TGCGCCAGCAGCCATGAGAGTGAAAAACTGTTTTTT; J: TRBJ1-4; D: -; V: TRBV4-1; size: -
CDR3: CAIRDGTSGTDTQYF; DNA: TGTGCCATCAGGGACGGGACTAGCGGGACAGATACGCAGTATTTT; J: TRBJ2-3; D: TRBD2; V: TRBV10-3; size: -
CDR3: CASSAYTDTQYF; DNA: TGTGCCAGCAGCGCCTACACAGATACGCAGTATTTT; J: TRBJ2-3; D: -; V: TRBV7-2; size: few
CDR3: CASRGQSTDTQYF; DNA: TGTGCCAGCAGGGGACAGAGCACAGATACGCAGTATTTT; J: TRBJ2-3; D: TRBD1; V: TRBV6-5; size: few
CDR3: CASSPFLGNTDTQYF; DNA: TGCGCCAGCAGCCCGTTTCTAGGCAACACAGATACGCAGTATTTT; J: TRBJ2-3; D: -; V: TRBV5-1; size: few
CDR3: CASSMRQVVNEQFF; DNA: TGTGCCAGTAGTATGAGACAGGTCGTTAATGAGCAGTTCTTC; J: TRBJ2-1; D: -; V: TRBV19; size: few
CDR3: CASSLDHTEAFF; DNA: TGTGCCAGCAGTTTAGACCATACTGAAGCTTTCTTT; J: TRBJ1-1; D: -; V: TRBV28; size: -
CDR3: CASSSRQVPDTQYF; DNA: TGTGCCAGCAGCTCCCGACAGGTACCAGATACGCAGTATTTT; J: TRBJ2-3; D: -; V: TRBV7-9; size: -
CDR3: CASSVATGTSSYNEQFF; DNA: TGTGCCAGCAGCGTAGCGACCGGGACCAGCTCCTACAATGAGCAGTTCTTC; J: TRBJ2-1; D: -; V: TRBV9; size: -
CDR3: CASSEASGRGTYNEQFF; DNA: TGTGCCAGCAGTGAGGCTAGCGGGAGAGGCACCTACAATGAGCAGTTCTTC; J: TRBJ2-1; D: TRBD2; V: TRBV2; size: -
CDR3: CASSLFFLGNTQNEQFF; DNA: TGCGCCAGCAGCTTGTTTTTCCTCGGTAATACTCAGAATGAGCAGTTCTTC; J: TRBJ2-1; D: -; V: TRBV5-1; size: -
CDR3: CASSSRGLAGGIGEQFF; DNA: TGTGCCAGCAGCTCTCGGGGACTAGCGGGAGGGATCGGTGAGCAGTTCTTC; J: TRBJ2-1; D: TRBD2; V: TRBV13; size: -
CDR3: CASSLLDLGEQFF; DNA: TGTGCCAGCAGCTTACTGGATCTTGGTGAGCAGTTCTTC; J: TRBJ2-1; D: -; V: TRBV5-4; size: few
CDR3: CASSPGLYQPQHF; DNA: TGTGCCAGCAGCCCCGGACTGTATCAGCCCCAGCATTTT; J: TRBJ1-5; D: -; V: TRBV16; size: few
CDR3: CASSYTGFPTGELFF; DNA: TGTGCCAGCAGCTATACAGGGTTCCCCACCGGGGAGCTGTTTTTT; J: TRBJ2-2; D: -; V: TRBV5-6; size: few
CDR3: CASSQGLADNEQFF; DNA: TGCGCCAGCAGCCAAGGACTAGCGGACAATGAGCAGTTCTTC; J: TRBJ2-1; D: TRBD2; V: TRBV4-3; size: -
CDR3: CATSRDFRSVGLRETQYF; DNA: TGTGCCACCAGCAGAGATTTCCGGTCAGTCGGTCTCCGGGAGACCCAGTACTTC; J: TRBJ2-5; D: -; V: TRBV15; size: -
CDR3: CASSSARGSQYF; DNA: TGTGCCAGCAGTTCGGCGAGGGGATCGCAGTATTTT; J: TRBJ2-3; D: -; V: TRBV6-5; size: -